This TCR beta chain was recovered during a study of blood T cell repertoires in COVID-19. With 6 bases clipped from V and 4 bases from J, the junction kept 2 bases outside the gene matches. Per the germline V gene, CDR1 is MNHEY and CDR2 is SVGAGI. The CDR3 loop spans 13 amino acids. Seattle cases were enrolled at active infection and followed longitudinally. Original handling: Counts of nucleated cells, estimated from reference gene primer amplification, were obtained. The method was immunoSEQ multiplex PCR; TCRdb's version includes in-frame clones alone and lacks a portion of them. The V and J calls and clone size come from that table; D and trimming were worked out from the DNA. Counted here are more than 95,000 clones, around 81% occurring once; the ten biggest clones make up 17%.

The origin of this receptor is a man younger than 45 with COVID-19, enrolled during active disease. The source material was peripheral blood. The J gene is TRBJ1-5, the V gene TRBV6-5; 8 bases are shared with TRBD1. Here the CDR3 reads CASRDRGNQPQHF. Here the CDR3 DNA reads TGTGCCAGCAGAGACAGGGGAAATCAGCCCCAGCATTTT.